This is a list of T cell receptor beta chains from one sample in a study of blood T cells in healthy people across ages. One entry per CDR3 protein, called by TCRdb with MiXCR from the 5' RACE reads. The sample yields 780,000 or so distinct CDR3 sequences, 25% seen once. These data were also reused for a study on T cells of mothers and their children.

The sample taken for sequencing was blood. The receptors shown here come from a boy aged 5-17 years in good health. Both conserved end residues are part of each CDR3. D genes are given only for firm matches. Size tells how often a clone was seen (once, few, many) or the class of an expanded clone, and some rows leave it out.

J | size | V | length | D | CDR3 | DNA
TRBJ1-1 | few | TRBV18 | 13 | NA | CASSPQGFAEAFF | TGTGCCAGCTCACCACAGGGGTTTGCTGAAGCTTTCTTT
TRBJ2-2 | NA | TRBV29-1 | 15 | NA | CSVLWGDLNTGELFF | TGCAGCGTCCTCTGGGGTGACTTGAACACCGGGGAGCTGTTTTTT
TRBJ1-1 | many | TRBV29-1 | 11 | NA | CSVDKGWGAFF | TGCAGCGTTGATAAGGGGTGGGGGGCTTTCTTT
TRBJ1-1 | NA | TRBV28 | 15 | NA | CASSVSSLGHAEAFF | TGTGCCAGCAGTGTATCCTCGTTGGGACACGCTGAAGCTTTCTTT
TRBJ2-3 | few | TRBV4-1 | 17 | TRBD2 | CASSQDPSGPSTDTQYF | TGCGCCAGCAGCCAAGATCCTAGCGGGCCTAGCACAGATACGCAGTATTTT
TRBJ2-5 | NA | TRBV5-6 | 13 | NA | CASSFGRRETQYF | TGTGCCAGCAGCTTCGGAAGGCGAGAGACCCAGTACTTC
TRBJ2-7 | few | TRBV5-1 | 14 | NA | CASSLIGGSDEQYF | TGCGCCAGCAGCTTGATTGGGGGTAGCGACGAGCAGTACTTC
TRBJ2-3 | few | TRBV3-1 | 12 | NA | CASSQDPYTQYF | TGTGCCAGCAGCCAAGATCCGTATACGCAGTATTTT
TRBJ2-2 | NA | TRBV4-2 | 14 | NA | CASSQLPNTGELFF | TGTGCCAGCAGCCAACTCCCAAACACCGGGGAGCTGTTTTTT
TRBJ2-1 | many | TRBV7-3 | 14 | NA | CASSRDPSYNEQFF | TGTGCCAGCAGCAGGGACCCCTCCTACAATGAGCAGTTCTTC
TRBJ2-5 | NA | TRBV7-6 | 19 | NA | CASSSERRELRGVQETQYF | TGTGCCAGCAGCTCCGAAAGGCGGGAATTGCGCGGAGTACAAGAGACCCAGTACTTC
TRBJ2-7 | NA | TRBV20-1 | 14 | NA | CSAPISTASYEQYF | TGCAGTGCACCGATTAGCACTGCGTCCTACGAGCAGTACTTC
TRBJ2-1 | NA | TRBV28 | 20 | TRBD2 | CASSSWGTSGAKSSYNEQFF | TGTGCCAGCAGTTCATGGGGAACTAGCGGGGCAAAGAGCTCCTACAATGAGCAGTTCTTC
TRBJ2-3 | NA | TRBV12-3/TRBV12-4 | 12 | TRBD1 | CASSGGQGAMYF | TGTGCCAGCAGTGGAGGACAGGGGGCGATGTATTTT
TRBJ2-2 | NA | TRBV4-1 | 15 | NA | CASSQITGNTGELFF | TGCGCCAGCAGCCAAATTACGGGCAACACCGGGGAGCTGTTTTTT
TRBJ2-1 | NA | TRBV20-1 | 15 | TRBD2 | CSARLAGMLYNEQFF | TGCAGTGCTAGATTAGCGGGGATGCTTTACAATGAGCAGTTCTTC
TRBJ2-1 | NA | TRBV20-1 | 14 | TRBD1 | CSARGTGWHMEQFF | TGCAGTGCTAGAGGGACAGGGTGGCACATGGAGCAGTTCTTC